This is a list of T cell receptor beta chains from one sample in a study of spatial heterogeneity in lung cancer. Using its own MiXCR run on the 5' RACE reads, TCRdb lists one record per CDR3 protein. The data hold about 3,800 distinct CDR3 sequences, with about 8% observed a single time. This material consisted of PBMCs, taken at surgery. These receptor sequences come from a female donor with early-stage non-small cell lung cancer. Each CDR3 is given with its conserved first and last residue. The order of the fields is D gene, J gene, clone size, V gene, CDR3 protein, CDR3 DNA. A D gene is named only where the DNA matches it firmly. Clone size, where shown, is once, few, many, or a class for clones that have expanded.

D gene: .; J gene: TRBJ1-2; clone size: many; V gene: TRBV20-1; CDR3 protein: CSASYNSGAGYTF; CDR3 DNA: TGCAGTGCTTCATACAACTCGGGGGCTGGCTACACCTTC
D gene: .; J gene: TRBJ1-1; clone size: many; V gene: TRBV7-8; CDR3 protein: CASSTRQGSRTEAFF; CDR3 DNA: TGTGCCAGCAGCACCAGACAAGGGTCGCGCACTGAAGCTTTCTTT
D gene: .; J gene: TRBJ2-3; clone size: medium-sized; V gene: TRBV12-3/TRBV12-4; CDR3 protein: CATSRDSGPTDTQYF; CDR3 DNA: TGTGCCACCTCTCGGGACTCCGGGCCCACAGATACGCAGTATTTT
D gene: TRBD2; J gene: TRBJ2-3; clone size: .; V gene: TRBV20-1; CDR3 protein: CSADPQREENTQYF; CDR3 DNA: TGCAGTGCTGACCCCCAGCGGGAGGAAAATACGCAGTATTTT
D gene: .; J gene: TRBJ2-1; clone size: many; V gene: TRBV4-3; CDR3 protein: CASSQDRSSRNEQFF; CDR3 DNA: TGCGCCAGCAGCCAAGATCGTAGTTCCCGTAATGAGCAGTTCTTC
D gene: .; J gene: TRBJ2-3; clone size: few; V gene: TRBV4-3; CDR3 protein: CASSPRGLQSTDTQYF; CDR3 DNA: TGCGCCAGCAGCCCTAGGGGTCTCCAAAGCACAGATACGCAGTATTTT
D gene: .; J gene: TRBJ2-5; clone size: many; V gene: TRBV3-1; CDR3 protein: CASSQGVPATQYF; CDR3 DNA: TGTGCCAGCAGCCAAGGTGTACCGGCGACCCAGTACTTC
D gene: .; J gene: TRBJ2-7; clone size: many; V gene: TRBV7-7; CDR3 protein: CAPWAVEQYF; CDR3 DNA: TGTGCTCCGTGGGCGGTCGAGCAGTACTTC
D gene: TRBD1; J gene: TRBJ2-5; clone size: .; V gene: TRBV11-2; CDR3 protein: CASRPPTSGGETQYF; CDR3 DNA: TGTGCCAGCAGACCCCCCACGTCAGGGGGAGAGACCCAGTACTTC
D gene: .; J gene: TRBJ2-7; clone size: many; V gene: TRBV2; CDR3 protein: CASSGRLREQYF; CDR3 DNA: TGTGCCAGCAGTGGTAGGTTGCGGGAGCAGTACTTC
D gene: .; J gene: TRBJ2-7; clone size: many; V gene: TRBV2; CDR3 protein: CASSARASSGEQYF; CDR3 DNA: TGTGCCAGCAGCGCTCGGGCTTCCTCCGGCGAGCAGTACTTC
D gene: .; J gene: TRBJ2-5; clone size: many; V gene: TRBV29-1; CDR3 protein: CSVVRDLETQYF; CDR3 DNA: TGCAGCGTTGTACGGGATCTAGAGACCCAGTACTTC
D gene: .; J gene: TRBJ2-7; clone size: few; V gene: TRBV20-1; CDR3 protein: CSARDSQGGTYEQYF; CDR3 DNA: TGCAGTGCTAGAGATTCTCAGGGGGGGACCTACGAGCAGTACTTC
D gene: TRBD1; J gene: TRBJ2-2; clone size: many; V gene: TRBV4-1; CDR3 protein: CASSQASQGAPGELFF; CDR3 DNA: TGCGCCAGCAGCCAAGCATCACAGGGGGCACCCGGGGAGCTGTTTTTT
D gene: TRBD2; J gene: TRBJ2-1; clone size: many; V gene: TRBV20-1; CDR3 protein: CSATVGASGAEQFF; CDR3 DNA: TGCAGTGCTACCGTGGGCGCTAGCGGCGCTGAGCAGTTCTTC
D gene: .; J gene: TRBJ2-7; clone size: .; V gene: TRBV10-3; CDR3 protein: CANTQGPLSSYEQYF; CDR3 DNA: TGTGCCAACACTCAGGGCCCCCTGAGCTCCTACGAGCAGTACTTC
D gene: .; J gene: TRBJ2-1; clone size: .; V gene: TRBV6-5; CDR3 protein: CASSYAGSPHNEQFF; CDR3 DNA: TGTGCCAGCAGTTACGCGGGATCCCCCCACAATGAGCAGTTCTTC
D gene: .; J gene: TRBJ2-7; clone size: medium-sized; V gene: TRBV9; CDR3 protein: CASSARGLADYEQYF; CDR3 DNA: TGTGCCAGCAGCGCCCGGGGGCTAGCGGACTACGAGCAGTACTTC
D gene: .; J gene: TRBJ2-2; clone size: medium-sized; V gene: TRBV4-2; CDR3 protein: CASSQETLDRSTTGELFF; CDR3 DNA: TGTGCCAGCAGCCAAGAAACCCTAGACAGGTCGACCACCGGGGAGCTGTTTTTT
D gene: TRBD2; J gene: TRBJ2-2; clone size: medium-sized; V gene: TRBV5-1; CDR3 protein: CASSGITSAELFF; CDR3 DNA: TGCGCCAGCAGCGGGATAACTAGCGCGGAGCTGTTTTTT
D gene: TRBD1; J gene: TRBJ2-5; clone size: many; V gene: TRBV9; CDR3 protein: CASSQTGGETQYF; CDR3 DNA: TGTGCCAGCAGCCAAACAGGGGGAGAGACCCAGTACTTC
D gene: TRBD1; J gene: TRBJ2-3; clone size: medium-sized; V gene: TRBV5-4; CDR3 protein: CASSAGTGVTQYF; CDR3 DNA: TGTGCCAGCAGCGCCGGGACAGGGGTTACGCAGTATTTT
D gene: .; J gene: TRBJ2-5; clone size: medium-sized; V gene: TRBV11-2; CDR3 protein: CASSLWGEETQYF; CDR3 DNA: TGTGCCAGCAGCTTATGGGGGGAGGAGACCCAGTACTTC
D gene: TRBD1; J gene: TRBJ2-7; clone size: few; V gene: TRBV5-1; CDR3 protein: CASSLAKGTGGSEQYF; CDR3 DNA: TGCGCCAGCAGCTTGGCCAAAGGGACAGGGGGTTCCGAGCAGTACTTC
D gene: .; J gene: TRBJ2-1; clone size: medium-sized; V gene: TRBV7-8; CDR3 protein: CASSWTVNEGQFF; CDR3 DNA: TGTGCCAGCAGCTGGACAGTCAATGAAGGGCAGTTCTTC
D gene: .; J gene: TRBJ2-5; clone size: many; V gene: TRBV14; CDR3 protein: CASSPGPGETQYF; CDR3 DNA: TGTGCCAGCAGCCCGGGACCAGGGGAGACCCAGTACTTC
D gene: .; J gene: TRBJ2-2; clone size: few; V gene: TRBV7-2; CDR3 protein: CASSLDRYTGELFF; CDR3 DNA: TGTGCCAGCAGCTTAGATAGGTACACCGGGGAGCTGTTTTTT
D gene: .; J gene: TRBJ2-7; clone size: .; V gene: TRBV7-2; CDR3 protein: CASSLGPGTAGPYEQYF; CDR3 DNA: TGTGCCAGCAGCTTAGGGCCCGGGACAGCGGGCCCCTACGAGCAGTACTTC
D gene: .; J gene: TRBJ1-6; clone size: few; V gene: TRBV5-1; CDR3 protein: CASSSRSAGANSPLHF; CDR3 DNA: TGCGCCAGCAGCTCACGATCCGCGGGGGCCAATTCACCCCTCCACTTT
D gene: TRBD1; J gene: TRBJ2-1; clone size: many; V gene: TRBV7-9; CDR3 protein: CASSLGSGQGAGNEQFF; CDR3 DNA: TGTGCCAGCAGCTTAGGATCGGGACAGGGGGCTGGAAATGAGCAGTTCTTC
D gene: .; J gene: TRBJ2-1; clone size: many; V gene: TRBV29-1; CDR3 protein: CSVENLSASSYNEQFF; CDR3 DNA: TGCAGCGTTGAAAATCTTTCAGCCTCCTCCTACAATGAGCAGTTCTTC
D gene: .; J gene: TRBJ2-2; clone size: many; V gene: TRBV4-3; CDR3 protein: CASSQDWTITNTGELFF; CDR3 DNA: TGCGCCAGCAGCCAAGATTGGACGATAACGAACACCGGGGAGCTGTTTTTT
D gene: .; J gene: TRBJ2-3; clone size: medium-sized; V gene: TRBV7-2; CDR3 protein: CASSFQGPSSTDTQYF; CDR3 DNA: TGTGCCAGCAGCTTTCAGGGACCGTCCAGCACAGATACGCAGTATTTT
D gene: .; J gene: TRBJ2-1; clone size: medium-sized; V gene: TRBV5-1; CDR3 protein: CASSLSPYNEQFF; CDR3 DNA: TGCGCCAGCAGCTTGTCGCCTTACAATGAGCAGTTCTTC
D gene: .; J gene: TRBJ2-3; clone size: medium-sized; V gene: TRBV2; CDR3 protein: CASSEVAGTDTQYF; CDR3 DNA: TGTGCCAGCAGTGAAGTAGCGGGCACAGATACGCAGTATTTT
D gene: .; J gene: TRBJ2-7; clone size: .; V gene: TRBV7-3; CDR3 protein: CASSLPPQGKQYF; CDR3 DNA: TGTGCCAGCAGCTTACCCCCCCAGGGGAAGCAGTACTTC
D gene: TRBD1; J gene: TRBJ1-5; clone size: many; V gene: TRBV30; CDR3 protein: CAWSTGTGPNQPQHF; CDR3 DNA: TGTGCCTGGAGCACCGGGACAGGGCCTAATCAGCCCCAGCATTTT
D gene: .; J gene: TRBJ2-6; clone size: medium-sized; V gene: TRBV6-2/TRBV6-3; CDR3 protein: CASSDRNSGANVLTF; CDR3 DNA: TGTGCCAGCAGTGATCGAAACTCTGGGGCCAACGTCCTGACTTTC